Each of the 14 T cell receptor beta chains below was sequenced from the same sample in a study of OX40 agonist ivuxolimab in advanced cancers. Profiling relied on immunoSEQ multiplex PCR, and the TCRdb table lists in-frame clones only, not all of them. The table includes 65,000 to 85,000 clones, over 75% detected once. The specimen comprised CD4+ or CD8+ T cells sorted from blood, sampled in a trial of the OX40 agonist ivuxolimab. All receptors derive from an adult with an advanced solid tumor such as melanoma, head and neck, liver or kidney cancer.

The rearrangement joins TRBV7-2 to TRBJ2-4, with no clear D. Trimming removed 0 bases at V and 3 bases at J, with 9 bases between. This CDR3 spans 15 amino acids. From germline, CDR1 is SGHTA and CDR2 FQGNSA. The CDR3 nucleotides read TGTGCCAGCAGCTTAGCGCAATGGGGCAAAAACATTCAGTACTTC. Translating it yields CASSLAQWGKNIQYF.

CDR3 amino acids: CASSFSTGGSEQYF. The CDR3 bases are TGTGCCAGCAGCTTTTCGACAGGGGGCTCCGAGCAGTACTTC. The chain joins TRBV11-2 to TRBJ2-7; TRBD1 matches 10 bases. CDR1 SGHAT and CDR2 FQNNGV come from the germline V gene. This CDR3 comprises 14 residues. With 3 bases clipped from V and 6 bases from J, the junction kept 5 bases outside the gene matches.

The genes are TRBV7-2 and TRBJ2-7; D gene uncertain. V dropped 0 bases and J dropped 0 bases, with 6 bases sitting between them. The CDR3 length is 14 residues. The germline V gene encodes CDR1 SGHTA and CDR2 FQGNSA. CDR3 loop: CASSLAVGSYEQYF. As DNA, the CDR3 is TGTGCCAGCAGCTTAGCGGTCGGCTCCTACGAGCAGTACTTC.

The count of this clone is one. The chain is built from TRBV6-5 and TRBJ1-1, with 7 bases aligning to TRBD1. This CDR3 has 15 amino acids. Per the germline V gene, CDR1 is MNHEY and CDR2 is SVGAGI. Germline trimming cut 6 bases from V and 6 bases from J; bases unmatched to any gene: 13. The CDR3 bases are TGTGCCAGCAGAAACCTCGGGACAGCGATCGCTGAAGCTTTCTTT. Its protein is CASRNLGTAIAEAFF.

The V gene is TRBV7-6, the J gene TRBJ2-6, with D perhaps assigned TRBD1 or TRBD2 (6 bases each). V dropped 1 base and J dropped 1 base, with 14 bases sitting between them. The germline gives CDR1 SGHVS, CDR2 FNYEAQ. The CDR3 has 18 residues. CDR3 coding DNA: TGTGCCAGCAGCTTAGGGACAGCCGGAGGGTCTGGGGCCAACGTCCTGACTTTC. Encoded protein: CASSLGTAGGSGANVLTF.

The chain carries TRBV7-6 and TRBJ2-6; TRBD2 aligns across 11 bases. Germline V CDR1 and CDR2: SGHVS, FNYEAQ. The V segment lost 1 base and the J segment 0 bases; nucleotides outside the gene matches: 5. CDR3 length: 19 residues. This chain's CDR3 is CASSLEASGGISGANVLTF. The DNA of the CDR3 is TGTGCCAGCAGCTTAGAGGCTAGCGGGGGGATCTCTGGGGCCAACGTCCTGACTTTC.

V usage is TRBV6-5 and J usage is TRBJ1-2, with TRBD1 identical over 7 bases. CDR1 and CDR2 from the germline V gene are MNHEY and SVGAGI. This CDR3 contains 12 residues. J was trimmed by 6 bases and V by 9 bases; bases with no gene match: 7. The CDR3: CASTDTGDGYTF. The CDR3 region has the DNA TGTGCCAGTACCGATACAGGGGATGGCTACACCTTC.

Written as DNA, the CDR3 is TGTGCCAGCACTAATGGGAATCTGCTTGAGCAGTACTTC. Protein sequence: CASTNGNLLEQYF. This rearrangement joins TRBV5-4 to TRBJ2-7, with D uncertain. The CDR3 runs to 13 residues. V gave up 6 bases and J gave up 7 bases, with 17 bases separating them. Per germline, CDR1 SGHNT and CDR2 YYREEE (reference sequence).

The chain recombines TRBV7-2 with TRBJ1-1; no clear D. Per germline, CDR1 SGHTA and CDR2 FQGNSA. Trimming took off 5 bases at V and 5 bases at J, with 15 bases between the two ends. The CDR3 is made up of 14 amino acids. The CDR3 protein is CASSPLGEETEAFF. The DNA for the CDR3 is TGTGCCAGCAGCCCTCTCGGGGAGGAGACTGAAGCTTTCTTT.

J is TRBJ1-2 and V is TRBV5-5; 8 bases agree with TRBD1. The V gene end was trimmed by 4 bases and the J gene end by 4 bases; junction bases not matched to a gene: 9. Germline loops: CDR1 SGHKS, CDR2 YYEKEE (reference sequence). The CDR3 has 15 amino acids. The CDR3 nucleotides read TGTGCCAGCAGCCAGACAGGGGCGGGTGGCTATGGCTACACCTTC. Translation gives CASSQTGAGGYGYTF.

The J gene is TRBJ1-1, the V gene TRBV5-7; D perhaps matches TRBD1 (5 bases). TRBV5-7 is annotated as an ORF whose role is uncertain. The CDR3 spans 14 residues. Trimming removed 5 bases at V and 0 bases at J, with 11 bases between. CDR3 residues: CASSCDRVNTEAFF. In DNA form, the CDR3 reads TGTGCCAGCAGTTGTGACAGAGTGAACACTGAAGCTTTCTTT.

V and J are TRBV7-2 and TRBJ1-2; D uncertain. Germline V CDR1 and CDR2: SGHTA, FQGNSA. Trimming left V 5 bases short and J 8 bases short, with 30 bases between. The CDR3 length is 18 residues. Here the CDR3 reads CASSDRPWTSQVTTGYTF. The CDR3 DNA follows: TGTGCCAGCAGCGATAGGCCCTGGACGTCCCAGGTCACTACCGGCTACACCTTC.

CDR3 protein: CASSVPRGLPNEQYF. DNA for the CDR3: TGTGCCAGCAGTGTCCCGAGGGGACTTCCCAACGAGCAGTACTTC. V usage is TRBV27 and J usage is TRBJ2-5, with D maybe TRBD2 (6 bases). TRBJ2-7 matches the DNA end more closely, so the J call is doubtful. This CDR3 region has 15 residues. Germline V gene lookup returns CDR1 MNHEY and CDR2 SMNVEV (reference sequence).

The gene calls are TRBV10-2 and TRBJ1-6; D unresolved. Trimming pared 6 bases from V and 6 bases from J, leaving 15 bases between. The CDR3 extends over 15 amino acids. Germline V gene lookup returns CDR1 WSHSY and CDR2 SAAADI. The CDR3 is CASSSTSWVNSPLHF. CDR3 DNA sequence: TGCGCCAGCAGCTCGACCAGCTGGGTTAATTCACCCCTCCACTTT.